A single sample is the source of the 10 T cell receptor beta chains below, sequenced in a study of shared clonotypes between healthy human individuals. Clones were sequenced by immunoSEQ multiplex PCR, and TCRdb holds only the in-frame ones, with some missing. Among tens of thousands of clones, 62% were seen once, and the ten largest hold approximately 56%. The specimen was memory CD8+ T cells sorted from blood. The subset was: CD45RO+ cells pooled with CCR7-negative TemRA cells. These receptors all stem from a man aged 25 to 45 in good health.

The V gene is TRBV20-1, the J gene TRBJ2-1; D is uncertain. The CDR3 totals 11 residues. Germline CDR1 DFQATT, CDR2 SNEGSKA (reference sequence). V lost 8 bases and J lost 3, with 8 bases in between. CDR3 sequence reads: CSPTDYNEQFF. The CDR3 DNA sequence: TGCAGTCCGACGGACTACAATGAGCAGTTCTTC.

With regard to this clone: At the DNA level, this CDR3 is encoded by other sequences in the same sample as well. The chain recombines TRBV6-6 with TRBJ2-7; 7 bases match TRBD2. Per germline, CDR1 MNHNY and CDR2 SVGAGI (reference sequence). Germline trimming cut 0 bases from V and 0 bases from J; bases unmatched to any gene: 5. There are 16 residues in the CDR3. CDR3 DNA sequence: TGTGCCAGCAGTTACTCGGGAGGGGTTAGCTCCTACGAGCAGTACTTC. Translating gives CASSYSGGVSSYEQYF.

The chain employs TRBV10-2 and TRBJ1-5; D remains unclear. Germline CDR1 WSHSY, CDR2 SAAADI. The CDR3 is made up of 12 amino acids. Trimming stripped 4 bases from V and 4 bases from J, with 5 bases between. The CDR3 region is CASSADNQPQHF. The CDR3 bases are TGCGCCAGCAGTGCCGATAATCAGCCCCAGCATTTT.

V gene TRBV11-3 combines with J gene TRBJ1-1; D not certain. In germline, CDR1 is SGHNT, CDR2 YENEEA. V shed 0 bases and J shed 0 bases, with 2 bases lying between them. CDR3 length equals 13 residues. The CDR3 nucleotides are TGTGCCAGCAGCTTAGACGTGAACACTGAAGCTTTCTTT. Translated: CASSLDVNTEAFF.

The chain is built from TRBV27 and TRBJ2-5, with 8 nucleotides matching TRBD2. This CDR3 contains 15 residues. Germline V CDR1 and CDR2: MNHEY, SMNVEV (reference sequence). V was clipped by 3 bases and J by 5 bases; unmatched bases: 8. Here the CDR3 reads CASSFGVAGLETQYF. CDR3 sequence (DNA): TGTGCCAGCAGTTTTGGAGTAGCGGGATTGGAGACCCAGTACTTC.

The rearrangement uses TRBV6-6 and TRBJ2-2, with TRBD1 identical over 9 bases. The CDR3 consists of 16 residues. The germline CDR1 and CDR2 sequences are MNHNY and SVGAGI (reference sequence). V was pared by 7 bases and J by 15 bases, with 21 bases of the junction left unmatched. CDR3 nucleotide sequence: TGTGCCAGCACCAACCGGGACAGGGCCGTCGGGGTTGAGTTGTTTTTT. Translating gives CASTNRDRAVGVELFF.

The rearrangement links TRBV18 to TRBJ2-7; 10 bases are shared with TRBD1. J lost 4 bases, V lost 1 base, and 4 bases had no gene match. Germline V gene lookup returns CDR1 KGHSH and CDR2 LQKENI. The CDR3 sequence is 15 residues long. CDR3 nucleotides: TGTGCCAGCTCACCACTAGACAGGGGGCGTTACGAGCAGTACTTC. The encoded protein is CASSPLDRGRYEQYF.

This sequence joins TRBV14 and TRBJ2-6, with 9 bases matching TRBD1. Looked up from germline, CDR1 is SGHDN and CDR2 is FVKESK. J gave up 0 bases and V 3 bases, and 3 bases lay outside the gene matches. The length of the CDR3 is 17 residues. CDR3 in DNA: TGTGCCAGCAGCCAGGGACAGGGAAACTCTGGGGCCAACGTCCTGACTTTC. Translated: CASSQGQGNSGANVLTF.

For this clone: The DNA is left out, because the CDR3 cannot be placed on it with certainty; the CDR3 is given as TCRdb lists it. CDR3 sequence reads: CASSEWGSGSSWFF. V gene TRBV6-5 combines with J gene TRBJ2-1; the D call of TRBD2 is as the table states it, not checked on the DNA. The germline V gene encodes CDR1 MNHEY and CDR2 SVGAGI. The CDR3 length is 14 residues, termini included.

V usage is TRBV27 and J usage is TRBJ2-7; D possibly corresponds to TRBD1 (5 bases). Per the germline V gene, CDR1 is MNHEY and CDR2 is SMNVEV (reference sequence). The CDR3 sequence is 12 residues long. Trimming took 6 bases from V and 8 from J, leaving 14 bases between them. DNA of the CDR3: TGTGCCAGCAGCTTACCGACAGACAAGCAGTACTTC. It encodes CASSLPTDKQYF.